This T cell receptor (beta chain) was sequenced in a study of control samples from healthy donors and cancer patients. Clones were sequenced by immunoSEQ multiplex PCR, and TCRdb holds only the in-frame ones, with some missing. This sample has roughly 190,000 clones, with 91% found just once. This clone showed up many times. This TCR came from a woman in her thirties in good health. Sequencing input: blood.

The CDR3 DNA is TGTGCCAGCAACGCCGGGACAGCCAAAAACATTCAGTACTTC. It is translated as CASNAGTAKNIQYF. The chain is built from TRBV6-6 and TRBJ2-4, with D perhaps matching TRBD1 or TRBD2 (5 bases each). The CDR3 loop spans 14 amino acids. Per germline, CDR1 MNHNY and CDR2 SVGAGI (reference sequence). With 7 bases removed from V and 0 bases from J, the gap between germline ends came to 10 bases.